A selection of T cell receptor beta chains follows, all from one sample in a study of identical twins. TCRdb re-called the 5' RACE reads through MiXCR, storing one row per CDR3 protein. The table shows about 890,000 distinct CDR3 sequences, with around 12% occurring only once. Separately, the same data were catalogued under a study of yellow fever vaccine responses in identical twins.

Material: PBMCs. The receptor source for this set is a woman between 18 and 30 years old in good health. Each CDR3 is given with its conserved first and last residue. D genes are given only for firm matches. The size field is filled for only some rows; it gives once, few, many or a size class.

TRBJ1-5 | few | - | TRBV6-2/TRBV6-3 | CASSYFRIDNQPQHF | TGTGCCAGCAGTTATTTTCGGATTGACAATCAGCCCCAGCATTTT
TRBJ2-1 | few | - | TRBV28 | CASSSQQGWSYNEQFF | TGTGCCAGCAGTTCTCAACAGGGATGGTCCTACAATGAGCAGTTCTTC
TRBJ2-2 | few | - | TRBV19 | CASSKGTQNTGELFF | TGTGCCAGTAGTAAGGGTACGCAGAACACCGGGGAGCTGTTTTTT
TRBJ2-3 | few | TRBD2 | TRBV4-1 | CASSRGLASTDTQYF | TGCGCCAGCAGCCGAGGACTAGCTAGCACAGATACGCAGTATTTT
TRBJ2-1 | many | - | TRBV5-1 | CASSLPSAINEQFF | TGCGCCAGCAGCTTACCTAGCGCAATCAATGAGCAGTTCTTC
TRBJ2-3 | - | - | TRBV14 | CASSPYGGRTDTQYF | TGTGCCAGCAGCCCATACGGGGGGCGCACAGATACGCAGTATTTT
TRBJ1-1 | few | - | TRBV4-1 | CASRSQGQTEAFF | TGCGCCAGCAGGTCACAGGGCCAGACTGAAGCTTTCTTT
TRBJ2-1 | - | TRBD2 | TRBV5-1 | CASSWYGRVDEQFF | TGCGCCAGCAGCTGGTACGGGAGGGTCGATGAGCAGTTCTTC
TRBJ1-2 | few | - | TRBV20-1 | CSASGADGYTF | TGCAGTGCTAGTGGAGCAGACGGCTACACCTTC
TRBJ2-5 | many | - | TRBV24-1 | CATSDTTPGLGETQYF | TGTGCCACCAGTGATACGACGCCGGGGCTGGGGGAGACCCAGTACTTC
TRBJ2-2 | few | - | TRBV5-1 | CASSSGLPGDTGELFF | TGCGCCAGCAGCTCCGGTCTCCCTGGCGACACCGGGGAGCTGTTTTTT
TRBJ1-2 | - | - | TRBV29-1 | CSVEKFYYGYTF | TGCAGCGTTGAAAAGTTTTACTATGGCTACACCTTC
TRBJ1-4 | few | TRBD1 | TRBV12-3/TRBV12-4 | CASSFGTGGNEKLFF | TGTGCCAGCAGTTTCGGCACAGGGGGCAATGAAAAACTGTTTTTT
TRBJ2-7 | many | - | TRBV28 | CANATDSPLGSSYEQYF | TGTGCCAACGCGACCGACTCTCCATTGGGGAGCTCCTACGAGCAGTACTTC
TRBJ2-7 | few | TRBD2 | TRBV18 | CASSPGLAGPRGTYEQYF | TGTGCCAGCTCACCGGGACTAGCGGGTCCCCGGGGGACCTACGAGCAGTACTTC
TRBJ2-6 | few | - | TRBV6-2/TRBV6-3 | CASSQTGSGANVLTF | TGTGCCAGCAGTCAAACAGGTTCTGGGGCCAACGTCCTGACTTTC
TRBJ2-3 | many | - | TRBV7-2 | CASSLFGTGSSTDTQYF | TGTGCCAGCAGCTTATTCGGTACAGGGTCTAGCACAGATACGCAGTATTTT
TRBJ1-1 | few | TRBD1 | TRBV28 | CASSLVGDRGRNTEAFF | TGTGCCAGCAGTCTGGTTGGGGACAGGGGGCGGAACACTGAAGCTTTCTTT
TRBJ1-5 | - | - | TRBV28 | CASGSDSWGNQPQHF | TGTGCCAGCGGATCTGACTCGTGGGGCAATCAGCCCCAGCATTTT
TRBJ2-4 | - | - | TRBV28 | CASSLFPRDIQYF | TGTGCCAGCAGTTTATTTCCCAGGGACATTCAGTACTTC
TRBJ2-5 | - | TRBD1 | TRBV7-8 | CASSLTARTGPIHQETQYF | TGTGCCAGCAGCTTAACCGCCCGGACAGGACCGATACACCAAGAGACCCAGTACTTC
TRBJ2-3 | few | TRBD2 | TRBV20-1 | CSARGLAGAVSSTDTQYF | TGCAGTGCTAGAGGGTTAGCGGGGGCGGTATCTAGCACAGATACGCAGTATTTT
TRBJ1-1 | few | TRBD1 | TRBV4-1 | CASTLTGIETEAFF | TGCGCCAGCACCTTGACAGGGATAGAAACTGAAGCTTTCTTT
TRBJ2-1 | few | - | TRBV5-1 | CASGQGPRGPYNEQFF | TGCGCCAGCGGCCAGGGCCCCCGGGGCCCCTACAATGAGCAGTTCTTC
TRBJ2-5 | - | - | TRBV29-1 | CSVYGAFEETQYF | TGCAGCGTCTACGGGGCTTTTGAAGAGACCCAGTACTTC
TRBJ1-5 | few | TRBD1 | TRBV20-1 | CSARVGQGHQPQHF | TGCAGTGCTAGAGTGGGACAGGGCCATCAGCCCCAGCATTTT
TRBJ2-3 | - | - | TRBV4-1 | CASSQDPIRGPDTQYF | TGCGCCAGCAGCCAAGACCCTATCAGGGGCCCCGATACGCAGTATTTT
TRBJ2-2 | few | - | TRBV18 | CASSPPAGNTGELFF | TGTGCCAGCTCACCACCGGCGGGGAACACCGGGGAGCTGTTTTTT
TRBJ1-2 | - | - | TRBV29-1 | CSVEAGFPYGYTF | TGCAGCGTTGAGGCGGGGTTCCCCTATGGCTACACCTTC
TRBJ1-1 | many | - | TRBV18 | CASSPPSGTRSEAFF | TGTGCCAGCTCACCCCCGTCAGGGACTCGGTCTGAAGCTTTCTTT
TRBJ1-5 | few | TRBD1 | TRBV28 | CASSAMGTDNQPQHF | TGTGCCAGCAGTGCAATGGGGACAGATAATCAGCCCCAGCATTTT